This entry lists 20 T cell receptor beta chains sequenced from one sample in a study of blood T cell repertoires in COVID-19 (dated by TCRdb to about 2020). The library was built by means of the immunoSEQ multiplex PCR assay. TCRdb took over this immuneACCESS table, retaining in-frame rearrangements with V and J assigned. Such tables are incomplete; in checked studies, under half of the missing clones stem from an unresolved V gene, and the remainder is unexplained. Here the sample has 55,000 or so clones; roughly 80% occur a single time. More than 4.5% of the sample is taken by the ten largest. The sequencing input was peripheral blood. These receptors all come from a human donor in a cohort sampled during active or convalescent COVID-19.

This clone was seen a single time. This rearrangement joins TRBV14 to TRBJ1-2; the D gene is possibly TRBD1 (6 bases). V was clipped by 1 base and J by 1 base, with 19 bases between them. The CDR3 extends over 18 amino acids. Per the germline V gene, CDR1 is SGHDN and CDR2 is FVKESK. Here the CDR3 reads CASSQVLQGFGNNYGYTF. The CDR3 bases are TGTGCCAGCAGCCAAGTTCTTCAGGGGTTCGGAAATAACTATGGCTACACCTTC.

The genes are TRBV5-4 and TRBJ2-3, with D perhaps TRBD2 (7 bases). The germline V and J ends were trimmed by 4 bases and 6 bases, with 24 bases remaining between them. Germline assignment: CDR1 SGHNT and CDR2 YYREEE (reference sequence). The CDR3 spans 17 residues. CDR3 amino acids: CASSPFPAGASKDTQYF. CDR3 DNA sequence: TGTGCCAGCAGCCCCTTCCCCGCGGGGGCGTCAAAGGATACGCAGTATTTT.

J is TRBJ2-3 and V is TRBV27, with TRBD1 as a possible D gene (6 bases). The CDR3 runs 15 residues. The germline gives CDR1 MNHEY, CDR2 SMNVEV (reference sequence). V dropped 7 bases and J dropped 2 bases, with 16 bases sitting between them. CDR3 coding DNA: TGTGCCAGCATTCCCCAGGGGTCTCTCACAGATACGCAGTATTTT. Its translation is CASIPQGSLTDTQYF.

This chain uses TRBV6-2 or TRBV6-3 with TRBJ2-7; tentatively, D is TRBD1 (7 bases). Trimming cost V 5 bases and J 1 base, with 18 bases left between them. The CDR3 is 16 amino acids. CDR1 and CDR2 (germline): MNHEY, SVGEGT. In DNA, the CDR3 is TGTGCCAGCAGTCCGGCGTCAGGGGGGAGGTCCTACGAGCAGTACTTC. Protein sequence: CASSPASGGRSYEQYF.

The J gene is TRBJ2-5, the V gene TRBV6-2 or TRBV6-3; 8 positions agree with TRBD1. There are 16 residues in the CDR3. V gave up 4 bases and J gave up 3 bases; unmatched junction bases: 10. Germline loops: CDR1 MNHEY, CDR2 SVGEGT. Here the CDR3 reads CASSLDTRTGKETQYF. In DNA form, the CDR3 reads TGTGCCAGCAGTTTAGATACCCGGACAGGGAAAGAGACCCAGTACTTC.

The rearrangement uses TRBV2 and TRBJ1-6; D may be TRBD1 (6 bases). Germline V gene data show CDR1 as SNHLY and CDR2 as FYNNEI. The CDR3 covers 14 residues. Trimming stripped 7 bases from V and 8 bases from J, with 15 bases between. CDR3 loop: CASTGQGNYSPLHF. The CDR3 nucleotides are TGTGCCAGCACCGGTCAGGGGAATTATTCACCCCTCCACTTT.

The rearrangement uses TRBV5-1 and TRBJ2-2; tentative D call: TRBD2 (6 bases). Trimming removed 4 bases from V and 11 bases from J, with 15 bases in between. The germline CDR1 and CDR2 sequences are SGHRS and YFSETQ. This CDR3 has 13 residues. In DNA, the CDR3 is TGCGCCAGCAGCCGGGACTGGGGAGGCGAGCTGTTTTTT. Translation gives CASSRDWGGELFF.

This clone was counted a few times. DNA of the CDR3: TGTGCCAGCTCACCACCGGGCAGGGTTACTTCACCCCTCCACTTT. It translates to CASSPPGRVTSPLHF. The chain is built from TRBV18 and TRBJ1-6, with a possible D match to TRBD1 (5 bases). Trimming left V 0 bases short and J 9 bases short, with 12 bases between. This CDR3 is 15 amino acids long. The germline gives CDR1 KGHSH, CDR2 LQKENI.

This chain links TRBV9 with TRBJ2-3; D possibly corresponds to TRBD2 (5 bases). This CDR3 is built from 13 residues. Deletions cut 0 bases from V and 10 bases from J, with 12 bases between. The germline V gene encodes CDR1 SGDLS and CDR2 YYNGEE. In DNA, the CDR3 is TGTGCCAGCAGCGTAGACGACTATGCGGCGCAGTATTTT. The encoded protein is CASSVDDYAAQYF.

The rearrangement joins TRBV29-1 to TRBJ1-1; D is unresolved. The V gene lost 2 bases and the J gene lost 4 bases, with 11 bases spanning the gap. Germline-derived CDR1 and CDR2 are SQVTM and ANQGSEA. The CDR3 is 13 amino acids. Here the CDR3 DNA reads TGCAGCGTTGAAAAAGTAGGGAGCACTGAAGCTTTCTTT. Encoded protein: CSVEKVGSTEAFF.

The CDR3 spells CASSRRRDTGELFF. CDR3 bases: TGTGCCAGCAGCCGACGACGGGACACCGGGGAGCTGTTTTTT. This rearrangement joins TRBV7-8 to TRBJ2-2; D gene ambiguous. CDR3 length: 14 residues. Deletions cut 5 bases from V and 3 bases from J, with 10 bases between. The V gene's germline CDR1 is SGHVS and CDR2 FQNEAQ.

The rearrangement links TRBV6-2 or TRBV6-3 to TRBJ2-7, with D perhaps TRBD2 (5 bases). V dropped 7 bases and J dropped 3 bases, with 13 bases sitting between them. The CDR3 extends over 13 amino acids. CDR1 and CDR2 (germline): MNHEY, SVGEGT. The CDR3 reads CASNPPGIYEQYF. The CDR3 nucleotides read TGTGCCAGCAACCCTCCCGGGATCTACGAGCAGTACTTC.

Note on this clone: The sample carries other DNA sequences with the same CDR3. The chain carries TRBV5-1 and TRBJ2-2; the match to TRBD1 covers 7 bases. Germline CDR1 is SGHRS and CDR2 is YFSETQ. V was pared by 5 bases and J by 0 bases, with 4 bases of the junction left unmatched. The CDR3 loop spans 15 amino acids. The CDR3 region has the DNA TGCGCCAGCAGTTCGGGACAGCCGAACACCGGGGAGCTGTTTTTT. Residues: CASSSGQPNTGELFF.

The chain links TRBV10-3 to TRBJ1-2, with D possibly TRBD1 on 5 matching bases. This CDR3 spans 16 amino acids. Trimming cost V 2 bases and J 4 bases, with 17 bases left between them. Per the germline V gene, CDR1 is ENHRY and CDR2 is SYGVKD. CDR3 coding DNA: TGTGCCATCAGTGAGCCCCCCCACGACAGAGGCTATGGCTACACCTTC. Its translation is CAISEPPHDRGYGYTF.

V gene TRBV30 combines with J gene TRBJ2-5, with D possibly TRBD2 on 6 matching bases. This CDR3 is built from 14 residues. Germline V gene lookup returns CDR1 GTSNPN and CDR2 SVGIG (reference sequence). With 3 bases removed from V and 1 base from J, the gap between germline ends came to 12 bases. CDR3 DNA sequence: TGTGCCTGGAGGGCTGGGGGGATCCAAGAGACCCAGTACTTC. Translated: CAWRAGGIQETQYF.

V usage is TRBV5-5 and J usage is TRBJ1-2; 9 bases match TRBD1. After removal of 4 bases from V and 4 bases from J, the junction contained 11 bases not matched to a gene. Germline CDR1 is SGHKS and CDR2 is YYEKEE (reference sequence). The CDR3 covers 16 residues. The CDR3 is CASSTVPGQGTYGYTF. As DNA, the CDR3 is TGTGCCAGCAGCACCGTCCCGGGACAGGGAACCTATGGCTACACCTTC.

This clone turned up a few times. The J gene is TRBJ1-2, the V gene TRBV19; D gene uncertain. Per germline, CDR1 LNHDA and CDR2 SQIVND (reference sequence). Trimming pared 2 bases from V and 4 bases from J, leaving 14 bases between. The CDR3 sequence is 15 residues long. This CDR3 is CASSINTEVFYGYTF. Written as DNA, the CDR3 is TGTGCCAGTAGTATAAACACAGAAGTCTTCTATGGCTACACCTTC.

CDR3 residues: CSVYGTSLYNEQFF. CDR3 bases: TGCAGCGTATACGGGACTAGCCTTTACAATGAGCAGTTCTTC. The genes are TRBV29-1 and TRBJ2-1; 9 positions agree with TRBD2. CDR3 length: 14 amino acids. The V gene's germline CDR1 is SQVTM and CDR2 ANQGSEA. The junction had 7 bases not matched to a gene; V was cut back by 6 bases and J by 4 bases.

J is TRBJ2-5 and V is TRBV5-8; D ambiguous. This CDR3 comprises 11 residues. Germline V gene sequence: CDR1 SGHTS, CDR2 YDEGEE. V lost 2 bases to trimming and J lost 3 bases, with 2 bases between them. DNA of the CDR3: TGTGCCAGCAGCTTTAAAGAGACCCAGTACTTC. It is translated as CASSFKETQYF.

The chain carries TRBV4-3 and TRBJ1-2; D is unresolved. Germline V gene lookup returns CDR1 LGHNA and CDR2 YSLEER. V was pared by 0 bases and J by 2 bases, with 10 bases between. The CDR3 is 15 amino acids. CDR3: CASSQDLGQNYGYTF. The CDR3 DNA sequence: TGCGCCAGCAGCCAAGATCTGGGCCAAAACTATGGCTACACCTTC.